This record covers a single TCR beta chain. The antigen is undetermined. Treatment in this sample: oral pan-JAK inhibitor, 5-10 mg twice daily. This sample is part of a study of CD8+ T cells in alopecia areata. At the level of the study: Treated individuals took tofacitinib by mouth, 5 to 10 mg twice daily. The duration of tofacitinib was 6 to 18 months, with 6 months off drug afterward. Study observations and caveats: Treatment with tofacitinib significantly lowered scalp clonality and reduced expanded CD8+ clones among the top 100.

Investigators isolated RNA and reverse transcribed it into cDNA to act as the sequencing template. TCRdb keeps only in-frame clones here, not all; method: immunoSEQ multiplex PCR. Altogether around 120,000 clones are present, around 56% being singletons, with the ten largest covering roughly 0.5%. V shed 1 base, J shed 3 bases, and the junction held 8 bases outside the gene matches. The V gene's germline CDR1 is MNHNS and CDR2 SASEGT. This CDR3 region has 17 residues. Sequencing was performed on CD4+ T cells sorted from blood, taken at week 4, from a patient treated with tofacitinib. The J gene is TRBJ2-1, the V gene TRBV6-1; 8 nucleotides line up with TRBD2. This TCR was sampled from a human donor with alopecia areata. The chain's CDR3 is CASSEVGTRRNYNEQFF. The CDR3 DNA follows: TGTGCCAGCAGTGAAGTAGGGACTAGGAGAAACTACAATGAGCAGTTCTTC.